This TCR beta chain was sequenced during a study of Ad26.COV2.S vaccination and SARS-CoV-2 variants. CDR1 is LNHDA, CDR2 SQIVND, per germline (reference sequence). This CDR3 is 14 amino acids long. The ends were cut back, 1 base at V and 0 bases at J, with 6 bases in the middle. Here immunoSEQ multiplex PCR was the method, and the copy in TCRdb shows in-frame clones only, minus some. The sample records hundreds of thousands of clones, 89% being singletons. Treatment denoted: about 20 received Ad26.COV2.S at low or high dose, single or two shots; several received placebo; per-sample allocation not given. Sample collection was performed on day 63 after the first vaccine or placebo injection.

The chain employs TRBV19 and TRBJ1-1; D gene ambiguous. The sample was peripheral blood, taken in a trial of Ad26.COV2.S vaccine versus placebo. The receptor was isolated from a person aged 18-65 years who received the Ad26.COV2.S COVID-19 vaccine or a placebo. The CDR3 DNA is TGTGCCAGTAGTATAGCAAGGTTGAACACTGAAGCTTTCTTT. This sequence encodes CASSIARLNTEAFF.